Shown below are 8 T cell receptor beta chains from a single sample sequenced in a study of blood T cell repertoires in COVID-19. The repertoire was sequenced with immunoSEQ multiplex PCR; TCRdb's copy has only in-frame clones and lacks some. Among about 130,000 clones, about 78% were seen once, and the ten largest hold approximately 10%. The material sequenced was peripheral blood. Source of these receptors: a man aged 55-75 years who had recovered from COVID-19.

This clone was observed once. The V and J genes are TRBV6-5 and TRBJ2-3; TRBD2 aligns across 11 bases. The J segment lost 5 bases and the V segment lost 6 bases, leaving 4 bases of the junction unmatched. This CDR3 has 14 amino acids. The V gene's germline CDR1 is MNHEY and CDR2 SVGAGI. The CDR3 here is CASRTGTSGDTQYF. Written as DNA, the CDR3 is TGTGCCAGCAGAACCGGGACTAGCGGAGATACGCAGTATTTT.

The chain combines TRBV3-1 (or the pseudogene TRBV3-2) with TRBJ2-5; D is possibly TRBD2 (7 bases). V was cut by 10 bases and J by 4 bases, with 13 bases left in between. The CDR3 is 12 residues long. CDR1 and CDR2 from the germline V gene are LGHDT and YNNKEL (reference sequence). The CDR3 sequence is CATRGGGETQYF. CDR3 sequence (DNA): TGTGCCACCCGGGGAGGGGGAGAGACCCAGTACTTC.

The J gene is TRBJ2-3, the V gene TRBV5-1, with D perhaps matching TRBD1 (5 bases). The CDR3 runs 15 residues. The V gene lost 0 bases and the J gene lost 8 bases, with 16 bases spanning the gap. Germline CDR1 and CDR2: SGHRS and YFSETQ. This CDR3 reads CASSLESGSVGTQYF. The CDR3 DNA reads as TGCGCCAGCAGCTTGGAGTCAGGGTCTGTCGGTACGCAGTATTTT.

J is TRBJ2-3 and V is TRBV30; D possibly corresponds to TRBD2 (7 bases). The CDR3 is 14 residues long. V gave up 5 bases and J gave up 2 bases, with 14 bases separating them. Germline CDR1 reads GTSNPN; CDR2 reads SVGIG (reference sequence). The CDR3: CAWVFGGATDTQYF. The CDR3 region has the DNA TGTGCCTGGGTTTTTGGGGGGGCCACAGATACGCAGTATTTT.

The J gene is TRBJ2-1, the V gene TRBV5-1, with D possibly matching TRBD2 (7 bases). The germline V and J ends were trimmed by 2 bases and 6 bases, with 12 bases remaining between them. Germline CDR1 SGHRS, CDR2 YFSETQ. This CDR3 comprises 14 residues. The CDR3 loop reads CASSFYGGPNEQFF. The CDR3 coding sequence is TGCGCCAGCAGCTTTTACGGGGGGCCCAATGAGCAGTTCTTC. Combining the CDR3 with reference TRBV5-1 and TRBJ2-1 gives the whole variable domain KAGVTQTPRYLIKTRGQQVTLSCSPISGHRSVSWYQQTPGQGLQFLFEYFSETQRNKGNFPGRFSGRQFSNSRSEMNVSTLELGDSALYLCASSFYGGPNEQFFGPGTRLTVL.

Of note for this clone: The sample has other DNA sequences that encode this CDR3 too. The J gene is TRBJ2-1, the V gene TRBV3-1 (or the pseudogene TRBV3-2); TRBD2 matches 12 bases. This CDR3 spans 15 amino acids. Per germline, CDR1 LGHDT and CDR2 YNNKEL (reference sequence). Trimming removed 5 bases from V and 5 bases from J; junction bases left unmatched: 4. The CDR3 protein is CASSSRLAGDNEQFF. Written as DNA, the CDR3 is TGTGCCAGCAGCTCCCGACTAGCGGGAGACAATGAGCAGTTCTTC.

The rearrangement links TRBV18 to TRBJ1-5; no definite D call. V was clipped by 4 bases and J by 5 bases, with 6 bases between them. The CDR3 extends over 12 amino acids. Germline-derived CDR1 and CDR2 are KGHSH and LQKENI. Here the CDR3 reads CASSLTDQPQHF. The CDR3 nucleotides are TGTGCCAGCTCACTTACGGATCAGCCCCAGCATTTT.

This clone was counted a few times. CDR3 bases: TGTGCCAGCAGCGTATCTAAGGGGATTAATGAAAAACTGTTTTTT. The encoded protein is CASSVSKGINEKLFF. V usage is TRBV9 and J usage is TRBJ1-4; D perhaps matches TRBD1 (5 bases). CDR1 and CDR2 (germline): SGDLS, YYNGEE. The CDR3 spans 15 residues. Trimming pared 1 base from V and 4 bases from J, leaving 11 bases between.